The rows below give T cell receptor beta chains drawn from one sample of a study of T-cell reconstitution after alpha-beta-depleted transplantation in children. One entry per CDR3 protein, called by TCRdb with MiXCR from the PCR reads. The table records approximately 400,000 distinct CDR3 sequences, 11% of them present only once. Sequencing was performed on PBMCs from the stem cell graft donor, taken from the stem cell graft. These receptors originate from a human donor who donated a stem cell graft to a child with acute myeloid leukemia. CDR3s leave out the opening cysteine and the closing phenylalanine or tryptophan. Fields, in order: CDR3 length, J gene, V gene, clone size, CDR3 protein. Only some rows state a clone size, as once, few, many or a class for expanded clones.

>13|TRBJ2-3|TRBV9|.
ASSVDGKGADTQY
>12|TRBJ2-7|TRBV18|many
ASSPRTGSYEQY
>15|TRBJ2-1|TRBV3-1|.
ASCKVGLAGTANEQF
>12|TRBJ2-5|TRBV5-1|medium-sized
ASSLGTSGETQY
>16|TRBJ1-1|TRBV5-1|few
ASSLALDRGPVNTEAF
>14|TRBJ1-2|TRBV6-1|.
ASSPRTEWDFRGYT
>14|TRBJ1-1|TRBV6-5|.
ASSYSIEGGGTEAF
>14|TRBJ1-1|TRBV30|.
ASRVGVSAIVTEAF
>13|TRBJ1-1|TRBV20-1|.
SAPKGGLVNTEAF
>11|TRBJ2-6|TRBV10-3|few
AISDSGANVLT
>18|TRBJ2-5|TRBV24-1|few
ATSDFPPTGAPRSQETQY
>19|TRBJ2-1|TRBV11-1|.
ASSPGTGLRLLLAGDNEQF
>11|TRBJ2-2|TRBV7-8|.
ASSSTGPGELF
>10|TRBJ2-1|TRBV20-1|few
SARGGRNEQF
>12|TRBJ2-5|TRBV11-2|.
ASSAFLGEETQY
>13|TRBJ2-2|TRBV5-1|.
ASSLDTANTGELF
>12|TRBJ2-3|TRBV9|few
ASSVDMGTDTQY
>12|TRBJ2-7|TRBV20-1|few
SARDGSRAYEQY
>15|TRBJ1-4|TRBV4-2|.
ASSQTAMTGGIEKLF
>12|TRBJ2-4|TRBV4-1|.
ASSQDVGKNIQY
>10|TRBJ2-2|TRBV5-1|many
ASSLVGGELF
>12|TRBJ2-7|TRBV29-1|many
SVVLTGWQYEQY
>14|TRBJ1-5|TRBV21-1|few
ASSLSGQGSNQPQH
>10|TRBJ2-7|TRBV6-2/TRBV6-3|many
ATLKSSYEQY
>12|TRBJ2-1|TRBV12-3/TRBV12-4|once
AGSFTSASNEQF
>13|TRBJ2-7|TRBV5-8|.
ASSPWVAGTYEQY
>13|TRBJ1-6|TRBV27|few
ASSSHGGELSPLH
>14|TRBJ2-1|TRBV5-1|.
ASSLAPRTEYNEQF
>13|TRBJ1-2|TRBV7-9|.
ASSYSTGSDYGYT
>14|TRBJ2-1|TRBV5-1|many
ASSLERLAGGNEQF
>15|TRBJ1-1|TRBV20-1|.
CARGWPAERGLTEAF
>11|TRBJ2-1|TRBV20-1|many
SASPGRKVEQF
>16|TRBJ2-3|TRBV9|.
ASSVGAGHSTSTDTQY
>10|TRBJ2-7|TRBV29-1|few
SVRGTAYEQY
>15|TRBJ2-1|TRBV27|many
ASSLLRLAENYNEQF
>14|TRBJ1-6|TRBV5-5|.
ASSLAREANLIPLH
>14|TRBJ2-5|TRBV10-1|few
ASSELFQGAKETQY